Sequencing of this TCR beta chain was carried out in a study of OX40 agonist ivuxolimab in advanced cancers. Clones were sequenced by immunoSEQ multiplex PCR, and TCRdb holds only the in-frame ones, with some missing. Altogether roughly 30,000 clones are present, about nine tenths being singletons, with the ten largest covering roughly 40%. Trimming cost V 0 bases and J 1 base, with 10 bases left between them. Germline CDR1 and CDR2: SGHRS and YFSETQ. This CDR3 is 16 amino acids long. The material was CD4+ or CD8+ T cells sorted from blood, obtained in a trial of the OX40 agonist ivuxolimab. The TCR comes from an adult with an advanced solid tumor such as melanoma, head and neck, liver or kidney cancer. The chain joins TRBV5-1 to TRBJ2-2, with a tentative D call TRBD2 (6 bases). The CDR3: CASSLATRKNTGELFF. As DNA, the CDR3 is TGCGCCAGCAGCTTGGCGACTAGGAAGAACACCGGGGAGCTGTTTTTT.